The 8 T cell receptor beta chains below come from one sample, sequenced in a study of T cell responses to AZD1222 COVID-19 vaccine. The data were produced by immunoSEQ multiplex PCR, yet TCRdb's version contains in-frame clones alone and is incomplete. The data show around 120,000 clones, with approximately 94% seen just once and about 5% held by the top ten. Sample: peripheral blood, taken 28 days after the second AZD1222 dose. The receptors here all came from an adult who received the AZD1222 COVID-19 vaccine.

A remark on this clone: Sequence at one end of the junction differs from germline and may be a read error. The V gene is TRBV14, the J gene TRBJ2-1, with D perhaps TRBD2 (5 bases). The CDR3 extends over 13 amino acids. Germline CDR1 reads SGHDN; CDR2 reads FVKESK. The CDR3 is CASGHPEGNEQFF. The CDR3 DNA reads as TGTGCCAGCGGCCATCCCGAGGGCAATGAGCAGTTCTTC.

This chain links TRBV5-1 with TRBJ1-1, with D possibly matching TRBD1 (5 bases). The CDR3 runs to 15 residues. Trimming removed 5 bases from V and 1 base from J, with 15 bases in between. Per germline, CDR1 SGHRS and CDR2 YFSETQ. CDR3: CASSTWRGGNTEAFF. The CDR3 DNA follows: TGCGCCAGCAGTACTTGGAGGGGTGGGAACACTGAAGCTTTCTTT. The variable domain in full, completed from reference TRBV5-1 and TRBJ1-1, reads KAGVTQTPRYLIKTRGQQVTLSCSPISGHRSVSWYQQTPGQGLQFLFEYFSETQRNKGNFPGRFSGRQFSNSRSEMNVSTLELGDSALYLCASSTWRGGNTEAFFGQGTRLTVV.

The chain employs TRBV6-5 and TRBJ1-2, with 9 positions matching TRBD1. Germline CDR1 and CDR2: MNHEY and SVGAGI. CDR3 size: 14 residues. V lost 10 bases to trimming and J lost 5 bases; unmatched junction nucleotides: 11. The CDR3 spells CATSTRQGGYGYTF. CDR3 nucleotide sequence: TGTGCCACCTCCACCCGACAGGGGGGGTATGGCTACACCTTC.

This chain connects TRBV6-2 or TRBV6-3 to TRBJ1-1; possibly TRBD1 for D (5 bases). This CDR3 spans 15 amino acids. Germline CDR1 is MNHEY and CDR2 is SVGEGT. Trimming cost V 5 bases and J 0 bases, with 13 bases left between them. The CDR3 loop is CASSGRTMMNTEAFF. CDR3 coding DNA: TGTGCCAGCAGTGGCCGGACAATGATGAACACTGAAGCTTTCTTT.

J is TRBJ1-1 and V is TRBV25-1, with D hard to call. Germline V CDR1 and CDR2: MGHDK, SYGVNS. This CDR3 has 13 residues. V gave up 2 bases and J gave up 2 bases, with 6 bases separating them. This CDR3 reads CASSEVFNTEAFF. The DNA of the CDR3 is TGTGCCAGCAGTGAAGTCTTTAACACTGAAGCTTTCTTT. The entire variable domain, with the rest obtained from reference TRBV25-1 and TRBJ1-1, is as follows: EADIYQTPRYLVIGTGKKITLECSQTMGHDKMYWYQQDPGMELHLIHYSYGVNSTEKGDLSSESTVSRIRTEHFPLTLESARPSHTSQYLCASSEVFNTEAFFGQGTRLTVV.

This chain joins TRBV6-5 and TRBJ1-3, with TRBD1 as a possible D gene (5 bases). Trimming pared 7 bases from V and 0 bases from J, leaving 13 bases between. The CDR3 spans 15 residues. Germline CDR1 and CDR2: MNHEY and SVGAGI. The chain's CDR3 is CASNRDARSGNTIYF. For the CDR3, the DNA is TGTGCCAGCAATCGGGACGCTCGCTCTGGAAACACCATATATTTT.

The chain combines TRBV29-1 with TRBJ2-7, with TRBD2 matching 7 bases. Germline V gives CDR1 SQVTM, CDR2 ANQGSEA. This CDR3 region has 13 residues. After removal of 5 bases from V and 1 base from J, the junction contained 5 bases not matched to a gene. The DNA for the CDR3 is TGCAGCGTTTGGACGGGAGGTTCCTACGAGCAGTACTTC. Translation gives CSVWTGGSYEQYF.

The genes are TRBV5-5 and TRBJ1-1; D is undetermined. The CDR3 runs 15 residues. The V gene lost 0 bases and the J gene lost 1 base, with 10 bases spanning the gap. Germline lookup yields CDR1 SGHKS and CDR2 YYEKEE (reference sequence). The chain's CDR3 is CASSLAAGRNTEAFF. CDR3 coding DNA: TGTGCCAGCAGCTTGGCGGCGGGTCGGAACACTGAAGCTTTCTTT. The full variable domain, completed using reference TRBV5-5 and TRBJ1-1, is DAGVTQSPTHLIKTRGQQVTLRCSPISGHKSVSWYQQVLGQGPQFIFQYYEKEERGRGNFPDRFSARQFPNYSSELNVNALLLGDSALYLCASSLAAGRNTEAFFGQGTRLTVV.